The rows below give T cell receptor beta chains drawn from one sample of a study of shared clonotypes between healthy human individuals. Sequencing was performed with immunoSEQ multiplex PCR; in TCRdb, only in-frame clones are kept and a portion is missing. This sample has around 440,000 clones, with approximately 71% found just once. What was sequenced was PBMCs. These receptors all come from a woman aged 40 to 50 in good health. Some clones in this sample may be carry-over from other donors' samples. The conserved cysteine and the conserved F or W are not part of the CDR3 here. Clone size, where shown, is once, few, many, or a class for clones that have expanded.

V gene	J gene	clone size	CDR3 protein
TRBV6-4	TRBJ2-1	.	ASRSLAGEYNEQF
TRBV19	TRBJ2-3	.	ASSTWTGGTDTQY
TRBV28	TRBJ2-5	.	ASRAGRGGQETQY
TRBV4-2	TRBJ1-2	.	ASSQGFLDYGYT
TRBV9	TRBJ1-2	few	ASSAGEYGYT
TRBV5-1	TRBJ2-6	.	ASTPSGANVLT
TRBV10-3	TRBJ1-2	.	ATRQNYGYT
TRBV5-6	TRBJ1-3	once	ASSLAGINSGNTIY
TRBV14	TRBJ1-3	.	ASSGRKGSGGNTIY
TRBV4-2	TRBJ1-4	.	ASSQGTVGEKLF
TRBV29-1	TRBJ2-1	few	SALTGALGNEQF
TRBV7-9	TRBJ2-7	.	ASSSLSYEQY
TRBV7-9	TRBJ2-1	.	ASSPFPYEQF
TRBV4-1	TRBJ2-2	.	ASSRRDGPNTGELF
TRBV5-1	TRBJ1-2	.	ASSLDGAGDYGYT
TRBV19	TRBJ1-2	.	ASSTPGRGNYGYT
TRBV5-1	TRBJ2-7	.	ASSSDRPTYEQY
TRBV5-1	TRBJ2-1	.	ASSLEPSSYNEQF
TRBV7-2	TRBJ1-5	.	ASSLDREQPQH
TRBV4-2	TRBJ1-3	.	ASSQASRTGDLGNTIY
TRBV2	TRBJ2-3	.	ASSGTTDTQY
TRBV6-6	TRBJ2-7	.	ASSPLRLGEEQY
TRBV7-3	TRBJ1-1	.	ASSPNVSPNTEAF
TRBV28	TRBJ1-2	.	ASSSPGGIGYT
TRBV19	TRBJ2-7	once	ASSIQGADEQY
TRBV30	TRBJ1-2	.	ANEGVGYT
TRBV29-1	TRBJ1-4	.	SVSSGAVANEKLF
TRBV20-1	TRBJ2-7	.	SAFDTNEQY
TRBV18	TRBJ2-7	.	ASSSRDGQGEQY
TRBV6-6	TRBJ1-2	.	AIPHSVPGQGTGYT
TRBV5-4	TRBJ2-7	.	ASTEGGKDEQY
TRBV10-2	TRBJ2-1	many	ASTPPGGPNEQF
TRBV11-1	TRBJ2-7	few	ASRSRGEQY
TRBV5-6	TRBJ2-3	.	ASSLTSPHDTQY
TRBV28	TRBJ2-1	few	ASSSSSGSSYNEQF
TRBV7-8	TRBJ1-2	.	ASRSGTGNYGYT
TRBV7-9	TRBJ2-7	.	ASSLVGFEGTYEQY
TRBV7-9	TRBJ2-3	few	ASTLEGLTDTQY
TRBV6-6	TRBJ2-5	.	ASSYGQGPREETQY
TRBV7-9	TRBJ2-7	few	ASSLYEGYEQY
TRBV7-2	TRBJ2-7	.	ASSALQGIEQY
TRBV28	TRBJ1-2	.	ASSSNDGTGSGYT
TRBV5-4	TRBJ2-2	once	ASSSGQGAGTGELF
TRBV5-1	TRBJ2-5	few	ASSLGQGELETQY
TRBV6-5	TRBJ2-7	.	ATGRAGTYEQY
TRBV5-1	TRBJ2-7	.	ASRSGTGGTYEQY
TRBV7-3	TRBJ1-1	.	ASSLGTATEAF
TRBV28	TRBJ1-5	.	ASSISGQSNQPQH
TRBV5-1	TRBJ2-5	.	ASSLQGAGETQY
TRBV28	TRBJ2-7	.	ASSLRDRGVEQY